The 24 T cell receptor beta chains listed next were all sequenced from one sample in a study of human thymus T cells. Thymus tissue for the work was resected from patients undergoing corrective heart surgery. Produced via immunoSEQ multiplex PCR; TCRdb's table is partial and in-frame only. The sample carries about 78,000 clones, 90% to 98% recorded once. Specimen: thymus tissue. The receptors shown here come from a boy less than two years old with a congenital heart defect but otherwise immunologically healthy.

The chain has TRBV4-1 and TRBJ2-1, with D uncertain. Germline values: CDR1 MGHRA, CDR2 YSYEKL. V was trimmed by 0 bases and J by 8 bases, leaving 8 bases between them. This CDR3 comprises 13 residues. CDR3 in amino acids: CASSQDLRDEQFF. CDR3 coding DNA: TGCGCCAGCAGCCAAGATTTACGGGATGAGCAGTTCTTC.

The CDR3 here is CASSLDLGGNEQYF. The CDR3 DNA is TGTGCCAGCAGCTTAGATCTAGGGGGTAACGAGCAGTACTTC. The chain couples TRBV11-2 to TRBJ2-7; a weak D match, TRBD1 (6 bases). The germline V gene encodes CDR1 SGHAT and CDR2 FQNNGV. The ends were cut back, 0 bases at V and 5 bases at J, with 11 bases in the middle. There are 14 residues in the CDR3.

J is TRBJ1-6 and V is TRBV27; D not certain. Between the trimmed V and J ends, which lost 5 bases and 0 bases, there was a span of 17 bases. Germline lookup yields CDR1 MNHEY and CDR2 SMNVEV (reference sequence). The CDR3 length is 18 residues. The CDR3 bases are TGTGCCAGCAGTCCCCTATTCATCAGGAGCTCCTATAATTCACCCCTCCACTTT. Its protein product is CASSPLFIRSSYNSPLHF.

The J gene is TRBJ2-1, the V gene TRBV5-1; 8 bases map to TRBD2. Germline loops: CDR1 SGHRS, CDR2 YFSETQ. This CDR3 contains 16 residues. V lost 0 bases to trimming and J lost 6 bases; unmatched junction nucleotides: 8. The CDR3 nucleotides read TGCGCCAGCAGCTTGGAGGGGAGCGGGAGAAGCAATGAGCAGTTCTTC. It is translated as CASSLEGSGRSNEQFF.

The chain has TRBV5-1 and TRBJ2-2; 7 positions agree with TRBD1. CDR1 and CDR2 from the germline V gene are SGHRS and YFSETQ. The length of the CDR3 is 15 residues. J gave up 4 bases and V 5 bases, and 8 bases lay outside the gene matches. The CDR3 DNA reads TGCGCCAGCAGGGGCCCGGGACAGACCACCGGGGAGCTGTTTTTT. It encodes CASRGPGQTTGELFF.

This chain connects TRBV28 to TRBJ2-5; D gene ambiguous. The CDR3 is 15 amino acids. V lost 5 bases to trimming and J lost 2 bases, with 15 bases between them. Per germline, CDR1 MDHEN and CDR2 SYDVKM. CDR3 in amino acids: CASSPPSQGQETQYF. CDR3 nucleotides: TGTGCCAGCAGTCCCCCTTCGCAAGGACAAGAGACCCAGTACTTC.

V usage is TRBV2 and J usage is TRBJ1-5; the D gene is possibly TRBD1 (5 bases). V was trimmed by 2 bases and J by 4 bases, leaving 12 bases between them. This CDR3 is built from 15 residues. Germline CDR1 is SNHLY and CDR2 is FYNNEI. This CDR3 reads CASSEFYRGNQPQHF. DNA for the CDR3: TGTGCCAGCAGTGAATTTTATCGGGGGAATCAGCCCCAGCATTTT. Supplemented by reference TRBV2 and TRBJ1-5, the full variable domain reads EPEVTQTPSHQVTQMGQEVILRCVPISNHLYFYWYRQILGQKVEFLVSFYNNEISEKSEIFDDQFSVERPDGSNFTLKIRSTKLEDSAMYFCASSEFYRGNQPQHFGDGTRLSIL.

The chain has TRBV5-8 and TRBJ2-3, with a possible D match to TRBD1 (6 bases). The V end lost 0 bases, the J end lost 4 bases, and 9 bases lay between the germline ends. Germline V lookup: CDR1 SGHTS, CDR2 YDEGEE. The CDR3 extends over 14 amino acids. CDR3 sequence reads: CASSLDREADTQYF. The CDR3 DNA is TGTGCCAGCAGCTTGGACAGGGAAGCAGATACGCAGTATTTT. Full variable domain (outside the CDR3, taken from reference TRBV5-8 and TRBJ2-3): EAGVTQSPTHLIKTRGQQATLRCSPISGHTSVYWYQQALGLGLQFLLWYDEGEERNRGNFPPRFSGRQFPNYSSELNVNALELEDSALYLCASSLDREADTQYFGPGTRLTVL.

V is TRBV9 and J is TRBJ2-3; TRBD2 agrees at 12 bases. V trimming: 0 bases; J trimming: 4 bases; junction bases outside the gene matches: 9. CDR3 length equals 18 residues. Per germline, CDR1 SGDLS and CDR2 YYNGEE. The CDR3 loop is CASSVGASGRAYADTQYF. In nucleotides, the CDR3 is TGTGCCAGCAGCGTAGGGGCTAGCGGGAGGGCCTATGCAGATACGCAGTATTTT.

This clone was observed a single time. CDR3 bases: TGTGCCAACCTGACAGCCGACCAAGAGACCCAGTACTTC. Residues: CANLTADQETQYF. V and J are TRBV10-3 and TRBJ2-5, with D possibly being TRBD1 (5 bases). The germline V and J ends were trimmed by 10 bases and 0 bases, with 12 bases remaining between them. Germline V gives CDR1 ENHRY, CDR2 SYGVKD. The CDR3 totals 13 residues.

The V call is TRBV19, the J call TRBJ1-3, with 7 bases that match TRBD1. V lost 3 bases, J lost 0 bases, and 8 bases stayed unmatched. Germline V gives CDR1 LNHDA, CDR2 SQIVND (reference sequence). The CDR3 length is 17 residues. CDR3 protein: CASSMMDRSLSGNTIYF. In nucleotides, the CDR3 is TGTGCCAGTAGTATGATGGACAGGTCGCTCTCTGGAAACACCATATATTTT.

This clone has just one count. The chain combines TRBV5-5 with TRBJ2-3, with D possibly called TRBD1 or TRBD2 (6 bases each). In germline, CDR1 is SGHKS, CDR2 YYEKEE (reference sequence). This CDR3 has 16 amino acids. Trimming shortened V by 2 bases and J by 0 bases, and 13 bases separated the two germline ends. CDR3 loop: CASSFGQSGSTDTQYF. The CDR3 coding sequence is TGTGCCAGCAGCTTCGGACAGAGCGGGAGCACAGATACGCAGTATTTT.

This chain's CDR3 is CASSLQAGGIDTQYF. Here the CDR3 DNA reads TGCGCCAGCAGCCTACAAGCGGGGGGCATAGATACGCAGTATTTT. This chain connects TRBV5-1 to TRBJ2-3, with 9 bases matching TRBD2. The junction had 8 bases not matched to a gene; V was cut back by 4 bases and J by 5 bases. Looked up from germline, CDR1 is SGHRS and CDR2 is YFSETQ. This CDR3 is 15 amino acids long.

The chain combines TRBV5-4 with TRBJ2-5; 11 nucleotides align to TRBD2. Trimming took 0 bases from V and 5 from J; bases not matched to a gene: 6. CDR3 length equals 16 residues. Germline CDR1 SGHNT, CDR2 YYREEE (reference sequence). Here the CDR3 reads CASSLASSGGYETQYF. Written as DNA, the CDR3 is TGTGCCAGCAGCTTGGCGTCTAGCGGGGGGTATGAGACCCAGTACTTC.

DNA of the CDR3: TGTGCCAGCAGCCCGTCGGACAGGGGTGAGTCCGAGCAGTACTTC. Translation gives CASSPSDRGESEQYF. The chain is built from TRBV11-1 and TRBJ2-7; 9 bases match TRBD1. Trimming removed 5 bases from V and 6 bases from J; junction bases left unmatched: 11. The germline CDR1 and CDR2 sequences are SGHAT and FQDESV (reference sequence). The CDR3 covers 15 residues.

The rearrangement uses TRBV10-3 and TRBJ2-2, with a possible D match to TRBD1 (5 bases). The V and J ends lost 5 bases and 7 bases respectively, with 17 bases between them. Germline V gene sequence: CDR1 ENHRY, CDR2 SYGVKD. The CDR3 consists of 15 residues. Here the CDR3 DNA reads TGTGCCATCAGTCTACTAACAGGTGACAACGGGGAGCTGTTTTTT. Its protein is CAISLLTGDNGELFF.

This chain links TRBV10-3 with TRBJ2-3, with unresolved D. The germline gives CDR1 ENHRY, CDR2 SYGVKD. The CDR3 covers 14 residues. V lost 3 bases, J lost 4 bases, and 11 bases lay in between. The CDR3 coding sequence is TGTGCCATCAGTGACTACCGCTCACCAGATACGCAGTATTTT. Amino acids: CAISDYRSPDTQYF.

V gene TRBV29-1 combines with J gene TRBJ2-2; 7 nucleotides align to TRBD1. Germline CDR1 reads SQVTM; CDR2 reads ANQGSEA. Germline trimming cut 2 bases from V and 0 bases from J; bases unmatched to any gene: 3. This CDR3 has 15 amino acids. The CDR3 here is CSVESRGPNTGELFF. Written as DNA, the CDR3 is TGCAGCGTTGAATCGAGGGGGCCGAACACCGGGGAGCTGTTTTTT.

The V call is TRBV18, the J call TRBJ1-5; D unclear. The CDR3 spans 13 residues. The germline V gene encodes CDR1 KGHSH and CDR2 LQKENI. V lost 2 bases to trimming and J lost 12 bases, with 14 bases between them. Here the CDR3 DNA reads TGTGCCAGCTCACCAGGATACAGCTCGATCCAGCATTTT. Translated, it gives CASSPGYSSIQHF.

This sequence joins TRBV21-1 and TRBJ2-1; the table calls TRBD2, which could not be checked here. TRBV21-1 is recorded as a pseudogene. The CDR3 is made up of 20 amino acids. The CDR3 reads CASSDLTSGRVFCNGNEQFF. CDR3 coding DNA: TGTGCCAGCTCAGATCTTACTAGCGGGAGAGTTTTTTGTAATGGTAATGAGCAGTTCTTC.

J is TRBJ1-1 and V is TRBV2; D might be TRBD1 (5 bases). The V end lost 6 bases, the J end lost 4 bases, and 15 bases lay between the germline ends. This CDR3 is 14 amino acids long. Germline assignment: CDR1 SNHLY and CDR2 FYNNEI. CDR3 in DNA: TGTGCCAGCAGCGACGACAGTTTTGGCACTGAAGCTTTCTTT. Translating it yields CASSDDSFGTEAFF.

V is TRBV6-1 and J is TRBJ1-2; the D gene is possibly TRBD1 (5 bases). From germline, CDR1 is MNHNS and CDR2 SASEGT. Trimming pared 8 bases from V and 8 bases from J, leaving 18 bases between. This CDR3 region has 13 residues. The CDR3 loop is CASHPQGVGGYTF. For the CDR3, the DNA is TGTGCCAGCCACCCACAAGGGGTGGGCGGCTACACCTTC.

The rearrangement joins TRBV28 to TRBJ1-5, with 7 bases lining up with TRBD1. CDR1 is MDHEN, CDR2 SYDVKM, per germline. The CDR3 spans 22 residues. Trimming removed 5 bases from V and 0 bases from J; junction bases left unmatched: 25. The CDR3 sequence is CASSQIYLIPGQPAHSNQPQHF. The CDR3 nucleotides read TGTGCCAGCAGTCAGATTTATCTAATCCCGGGACAGCCAGCTCATAGCAATCAGCCCCAGCATTTT.

CDR3 DNA: TGTGCCAGCAGCGGCCCTAGGGGGAAAAGCTCCTATAATTCACCCCTCCACTTT. This gives the protein CASSGPRGKSSYNSPLHF. This chain joins TRBV11-3 and TRBJ1-6; D perhaps matches TRBD1 (6 bases). Germline V CDR1 and CDR2: SGHNT, YENEEA. This CDR3 is 18 amino acids long. Trimming stripped 5 bases from V and 0 bases from J, with 17 bases between.